Below, 20 T cell receptor beta chains from the same sample are listed, as sequenced in a study of human T cells and chemical hapten exposure (dated by TCRdb to about 2021). Libraries were made using RACE. For sequencing, a NextSeq 500 was employed. Clones were called with MiXCR by TCRdb after fastp trimmed the public reads at Q25, and only in-frame beta chains were retained. For every CDR3 protein sequence, its rows merge into one entry that carries the most common genes and DNA. Recorded for this sample are about 70,000 distinct CDR3 sequences; roughly 9.8% of them occurred a single time. The ten top clones hold about 5.2% of the sample. Sample time point, as interpreted from the label and publication: pre-sensitization, week 0. The treatment or condition label on this specimen signifies: therapeutic diphenylcyclopropenone sensitization with weekly scalp DPC. The specimen comprised whole blood, sampled in connection with sensitization to the hapten diphenylcyclopropenone (DPC). The receptors derive from a woman aged 50 to 60 with alopecia areata. Some clones in this sample may be carry-over from other donors' samples.

The table lists this clonotype with many counts. The chain couples TRBV27 to TRBJ1-5; D may be TRBD1 (5 bases). The CDR3 loop spans 16 amino acids. Germline V gives CDR1 MNHEY, CDR2 SMNVEV (reference sequence). V dropped 3 bases and J dropped 2 bases, with 14 bases sitting between them. CDR3 sequence (DNA): TGTGCCAGCAGTTTTGGGCCCGGGGGGGGCAATCAGCCCCAGCATTTT. Translated, it gives CASSFGPGGGNQPQHF.

This clonotype was seen at least ten times. This chain links TRBV20-1 with TRBJ1-4; 10 bases agree with TRBD1. With V trimmed by 3 bases and J by 7 bases, 23 bases remained unmatched. There are 20 residues in the CDR3. Germline V gene lookup returns CDR1 DFQATT and CDR2 SNEGSKA (reference sequence). The DNA for the CDR3 is TGCAGTGCTAGGGGGCTGTACCGGGACAGGGGAATGGTCTCGGTTGAAAAACTGTTTTTT. This gives the protein CSARGLYRDRGMVSVEKLFF.

The chain employs TRBV7-3 and TRBJ2-3, with a weak D call TRBD2 (6 bases). The CDR3 runs to 17 residues. CDR1 SGHTA and CDR2 FQGTGA come from the germline V gene. Trimming cost V 4 bases and J 1 base, with 18 bases left between them. The CDR3 protein is CASSSVRDSKGTDTQYF. The DNA for the CDR3 is TGTGCCAGCAGCTCCGTCCGGGACTCAAAAGGCACAGATACGCAGTATTTT.

This clonotype has just a few counts. V gene TRBV14 combines with J gene TRBJ2-3; 12 bases are a match to TRBD1. This CDR3 is 16 amino acids long. V shed 4 bases, J shed 4 bases, and the junction held 6 bases outside the gene matches. Looked up from germline, CDR1 is SGHDN and CDR2 is FVKESK. DNA for the CDR3: TGTGCCAGCAGCCCAACCGGGACAGGGGGCGCAGATACGCAGTATTTT. Protein sequence: CASSPTGTGGADTQYF.

This clonotype was seen a few times. The V and J genes are TRBV9 and TRBJ2-7; TRBD2 might be the D (5 bases). From germline, CDR1 is SGDLS and CDR2 YYNGEE. This CDR3 contains 12 residues. Trimming stripped 4 bases from V and 4 bases from J, with 9 bases between. Here the CDR3 reads CASSSSLYEQYF. In nucleotides, the CDR3 is TGTGCCAGCAGCTCTAGCTTATACGAGCAGTACTTC. The complete variable domain, with remaining parts taken from reference TRBV9 and TRBJ2-7, reads DSGVTQTPKHLITATGQRVTLRCSPRSGDLSVYWYQQSLDQGLQFLIQYYNGEERAKGNILERFSAQQFPDLHSELNLSSLELGDSALYFCASSSSLYEQYFGPGTRLTVT.

V and J are TRBV11-3 and TRBJ2-1, with D tentatively TRBD2 (5 bases). Germline CDR1 and CDR2: SGHNT and YENEEA. The CDR3 loop spans 15 amino acids. Trimming took 5 bases from V and 2 from J, leaving 13 bases between them. The CDR3 DNA sequence: TGTGCCAGCAGCCCCGGAGGACTTCCCTACAATGAGCAGTTCTTC. This codes for CASSPGGLPYNEQFF. Combining the CDR3 with reference TRBV11-3 and TRBJ2-1 gives the whole variable domain EAGVVQSPRYKIIEKKQPVAFWCNPISGHNTLYWYLQNLGQGPELLIRYENEEAVDDSQLPKDRFSAERLKGVDSTLKIQPAELGDSAVYLCASSPGGLPYNEQFFGPGTRLTVL.

This clonotype turned up a few times. The chain uses TRBV5-6 and TRBJ1-2; a weak D match, TRBD1 (6 bases). CDR1 is SGHDT and CDR2 is YYEEEE in the germline V gene. The CDR3 is 15 amino acids. V lost 4 bases and J lost 4, with 17 bases in between. CDR3 nucleotide sequence: TGTGCCAGCAGCGGATCCGGCAGGGGCGGCTATGGCTACACCTTC. Amino acids: CASSGSGRGGYGYTF.

Only a few counts were recorded for this clonotype. This chain uses TRBV28 with TRBJ2-7; D not certain. Deletions cut 5 bases from V and 2 bases from J, with 10 bases between. This CDR3 comprises 13 residues. Germline values: CDR1 MDHEN, CDR2 SYDVKM. The CDR3 sequence: CASSGRVPYEQYF. CDR3 in DNA: TGTGCCAGCAGTGGCCGGGTTCCCTACGAGCAGTACTTC. Together with reference TRBV28 and TRBJ2-7, the CDR3 gives the full variable domain: DVKVTQSSRYLVKRTGEKVFLECVQDMDHENMFWYRQDPGLGLRLIYFSYDVKMKEKGDIPEGYSVSREKKERFSLILESASTNQTSMYLCASSGRVPYEQYFGPGTRLTVT.

The V call is TRBV7-9, the J call TRBJ1-5; possible D gene TRBD1, 5 bases. Germline assignment: CDR1 SEHNR and CDR2 FQNEAQ (reference sequence). The CDR3 extends over 13 amino acids. Trimming removed 5 bases at V and 7 bases at J, with 12 bases between. This chain's CDR3 is CASSAVGAQPQHF. CDR3 coding DNA: TGTGCCAGCAGCGCAGTAGGGGCCCAGCCCCAGCATTTT.

V usage is TRBV19 and J usage is TRBJ2-7; the match to TRBD2 covers 9 bases. CDR3 length: 15 residues. The germline V gene encodes CDR1 LNHDA and CDR2 SQIVND (reference sequence). The V segment lost 3 bases and the J segment 0 bases; nucleotides outside the gene matches: 3. The CDR3 is CASSIQRGVSYEQYF. The DNA for the CDR3 is TGTGCCAGTAGTATCCAGCGGGGGGTCTCCTACGAGCAGTACTTC.

The table lists this clonotype with many counts. The V call is TRBV28, the J call TRBJ1-2, with 9 bases fitting TRBD1. Per the germline V gene, CDR1 is MDHEN and CDR2 is SYDVKM. The CDR3 totals 15 residues. The V segment lost 6 bases and the J segment 2 bases; nucleotides outside the gene matches: 7. The CDR3 DNA reads as TGTGCCAGCAGATCCACCGGGACAGGGAACTATGGCTACACCTTC. Translated, it gives CASRSTGTGNYGYTF.

This clonotype is medium-sized (0.01 to 0.1%) by share. The rearrangement joins TRBV29-1 to TRBJ2-3, with 8 bases identical to TRBD2. The V gene end was trimmed by 0 bases and the J gene end by 5 bases; junction bases not matched to a gene: 7. Germline V gene data show CDR1 as SQVTM and CDR2 as ANQGSEA. The CDR3 contains 15 residues. The CDR3 DNA reads TGCAGCGTTGAAGACAGCGGGAGAGTAGAAGATACGCAGTATTTT. Translation gives CSVEDSGRVEDTQYF.

CDR3 sequence (DNA): TGCAGCGTTGAAGATCCACTAGCGGGGGCCGGCACAGATACGCAGTATTTT. Translation: CSVEDPLAGAGTDTQYF. The chain carries TRBV29-1 and TRBJ2-3; 11 nucleotides line up with TRBD2. Trimming at V came to 0 bases and at J to 1 base, leaving 6 bases not matched to a gene. Per the germline V gene, CDR1 is SQVTM and CDR2 is ANQGSEA. The CDR3 consists of 17 residues.

V and J are TRBV20-1 and TRBJ2-3; 8 nucleotides line up with TRBD2. In germline, CDR1 is DFQATT, CDR2 SNEGSKA (reference sequence). The CDR3 has 16 residues. Here the CDR3 DNA reads TGCACCCCCGGTGCGGGAGGTCCCCTTAGCACAGATACGCAGTATTTT. Residues: CTPGAGGPLSTDTQYF.

The chain employs TRBV6-2 or TRBV6-3 and TRBJ2-7; 10 bases align to TRBD2. Germline V gives CDR1 MNHEY, CDR2 SVGEGT. The CDR3 runs 13 residues. Unmatched junction bases numbered 5, after V lost 7 bases and J lost 5 bases. CDR3 region: CASNLAGADEQYF. The CDR3, as DNA: TGTGCCAGCAATCTAGCGGGAGCCGACGAGCAGTACTTC.

The table lists this clonotype with a few counts. This sequence joins TRBV29-1 and TRBJ1-1; tentative D call: TRBD1 (5 bases). Trimming shortened V by 7 bases and J by 3 bases, and 18 bases separated the two germline ends. Germline lookup yields CDR1 SQVTM and CDR2 ANQGSEA. The CDR3 has 14 amino acids. The CDR3 spells CSAVLGGEDTEAFF. CDR3 nucleotides: TGCAGCGCCGTTCTCGGGGGGGAGGACACTGAAGCTTTCTTT.

This clonotype has at least ten counts. The chain employs TRBV6-2 or TRBV6-3 and TRBJ2-3; 12 nucleotides align to TRBD2. The CDR3 consists of 17 residues. In germline, CDR1 is MNHEY, CDR2 SVGEGT. V lost 2 bases and J lost 2; bases outside the gene matches: 5. The CDR3 DNA is TGTGCCAGCAGTTACGCCCTAGCGGGAGGGCCCACAGATACGCAGTATTTT. It encodes CASSYALAGGPTDTQYF.

The V call is TRBV27, the J call TRBJ2-3; 10 positions agree with TRBD2. This CDR3 is 17 amino acids long. From germline, CDR1 is MNHEY and CDR2 SMNVEV (reference sequence). V was clipped by 6 bases and J by 1 base; unmatched bases: 10. The CDR3 reads CASSTVEAGGGTDTQYF. The CDR3 DNA is TGTGCCAGCAGCACTGTGGAAGCGGGAGGGGGCACAGATACGCAGTATTTT.

This clonotype came up a few times. This rearrangement joins TRBV20-1 to TRBJ2-7; tentatively, D is TRBD1 (5 bases). The CDR3 length is 13 residues. Germline lookup yields CDR1 DFQATT and CDR2 SNEGSKA (reference sequence). V lost 3 bases, J lost 4 bases, and 13 bases lay in between. The CDR3 reads CSASPQGRYEQYF. The CDR3 nucleotides read TGCAGTGCTAGCCCGCAGGGAAGGTACGAGCAGTACTTC.

The sample holds many counts of this clonotype. The chain links TRBV28 to TRBJ2-1; no clear D. Trimming cost V 9 bases and J 5 bases, with 17 bases left between them. CDR1 is MDHEN and CDR2 is SYDVKM in the germline V gene. CDR3 length equals 14 residues. The CDR3 sequence: CASSSPFGDNEQFF. In DNA form, the CDR3 reads TGTGCCAGTTCTAGTCCTTTCGGCGACAATGAGCAGTTCTTC. The complete variable domain, with remaining parts taken from reference TRBV28 and TRBJ2-1, reads DVKVTQSSRYLVKRTGEKVFLECVQDMDHENMFWYRQDPGLGLRLIYFSYDVKMKEKGDIPEGYSVSREKKERFSLILESASTNQTSMYLCASSSPFGDNEQFFGPGTRLTVL.